Listed below are T cell receptor beta chains from one sample, sequenced in a study of shared clonotypes between healthy human individuals. Libraries were prepared by immunoSEQ multiplex PCR; TCRdb keeps only in-frame clonotypes and omits some of them. The profile shows about 480,000 clones, around 79% of them singletons. Sequenced: PBMCs. The receptor set was obtained from a middle-aged woman in good health. Some clones in this sample may be carry-over from other donors' samples. Each CDR3 is given with its conserved first and last residue. Fields, in order: V gene, clone size, J gene, D gene, CDR3 protein, CDR3 DNA. The D gene is left open where the match is weak. Not every row has a clone size; where given, it reads once, few, many or a size class.

TRBV18	.	TRBJ2-7	.	CASSDRGGYEQYF	TGTGCCAGCTCGGACAGAGGTGGCTACGAGCAGTACTTC
TRBV18	once	TRBJ2-1	TRBD1	CASSLTQGEQFF	TGTGCCAGCTCACTCACACAGGGGGAGCAGTTCTTC
TRBV10-2	.	TRBJ2-7	.	CASSESGVAYEQYF	TGCGCCAGCAGTGAGTCAGGGGTAGCCTACGAGCAGTACTTC
TRBV4-2	once	TRBJ2-3	.	CASSQDPGADTQYF	TGTGCCAGCAGCCAAGATCCCGGGGCTGATACGCAGTATTTT
TRBV4-2	.	TRBJ1-4	.	CASSQEGRPNEKLFF	TGTGCCAGCAGCCAAGAAGGGCGACCTAATGAAAAACTGTTTTTT
TRBV18	.	TRBJ1-1	TRBD1	CASSPRTGRDTEAFF	TGTGCCAGCTCACCTCGGACAGGGCGGGACACTGAAGCTTTCTTT
TRBV15	.	TRBJ1-1	TRBD1	CATSLWDRNTEAFF	TGTGCCACCAGCTTGTGGGACAGAAACACTGAAGCTTTCTTT
TRBV6-5	.	TRBJ2-7	TRBD2	CASSLLAGGSEQYF	TGTGCCAGCAGTTTACTAGCGGGAGGTTCCGAGCAGTACTTC
TRBV30	.	TRBJ2-5	.	CAWSRGAQETQYF	TGTGCCTGGAGTAGAGGGGCCCAAGAGACCCAGTACTTC
TRBV28	.	TRBJ1-2	.	CASSSLGYTF	TGTGCCAGCAGTTCGCTTGGCTACACCTTC
TRBV5-1	.	TRBJ2-3	.	CASSSQTADTQYF	TGCGCCAGCAGCTCCCAGACGGCGGATACGCAGTATTTT
TRBV6-6	.	TRBJ2-5	.	CASSYTRAQETQYF	TGTGCCAGCAGTTACACACGGGCCCAAGAGACCCAGTACTTC
TRBV19	.	TRBJ1-5	TRBD1	CASSITGGNQPQHF	TGTGCCAGTAGTATTACAGGGGGCAATCAGCCCCAGCATTTT
TRBV15	.	TRBJ1-2	.	CATSRSLDRVEGYTF	TGTGCCACCAGCAGATCCCTCGACCGGGTGGAAGGCTACACCTTC
TRBV6-6	few	TRBJ1-4	.	CASGRLNEKLFF	TGTGCCAGCGGTCGGCTTAATGAAAAACTGTTTTTT
TRBV11-2	.	TRBJ2-3	TRBD2	CASSPVAGGPSTDTQYF	TGTGCCAGCAGCCCGGTAGCGGGAGGGCCGAGCACAGATACGCAGTATTTT
TRBV5-1	.	TRBJ1-5	.	CASSFIPESEPQHF	TGCGCCAGCAGCTTTATTCCGGAGAGTGAGCCCCAGCATTTT
TRBV19	.	TRBJ1-5	.	CAAGGRRDNQPQHF	TGTGCCGCGGGGGGCAGGCGGGACAATCAGCCCCAGCATTTT
TRBV5-4	.	TRBJ2-7	.	CASSFNQRSYEQYF	TGTGCCAGCAGCTTTAACCAGCGGTCCTACGAGCAGTACTTC
TRBV5-6	.	TRBJ2-7	TRBD1	CASSVGTGQGEQYF	TGTGCCAGCAGCGTGGGGACAGGACAGGGGGAGCAGTACTTC
TRBV29-1	.	TRBJ2-1	TRBD2	CSTLLAGGGEQFF	TGCAGCACCCTACTAGCGGGGGGCGGTGAGCAGTTCTTC
TRBV11-1	few	TRBJ2-5	.	CASSLGVRETQYF	TGTGCCAGCAGCCTGGGGGTTAGGGAGACCCAGTACTTC
TRBV6-5	.	TRBJ1-2	.	CASSRQADYGYTF	TGTGCCAGCAGTAGACAGGCTGACTATGGCTACACCTTC
TRBV5-6	.	TRBJ2-3	TRBD2	CASSPSGLAIDTQYF	TGTGCCAGCAGCCCATCGGGACTAGCGATAGATACGCAGTATTTT